This T cell receptor (beta chain) was profiled in a study of blood T cell repertoires in COVID-19. Study-wide context: The origin of the acute and convalescent COVID-19 samples was the United States, Italy and Spain.

This clone was observed a single time. In the study's own analysis: Amplification of reference gene primers was used by the study to estimate nucleated cell counts. TCRdb's table, derived via immunoSEQ multiplex PCR, lists solely in-frame clones and lacks some. The V and J calls and clone size were taken over from that table, and D and trimming were inferred from the DNA. This table has some 230,000 clones, around 81% appearing once. The CDR3 runs to 13 residues. Trimming removed 6 bases from V and 5 bases from J, with 13 bases in between. Germline-derived CDR1 and CDR2 are MNHNY and SVGAGI (reference sequence).

V and J are TRBV6-6 and TRBJ1-2, with D possibly TRBD1 on 5 matching bases. The sequenced material came from peripheral blood. The receptor was derived from a woman in her fifties or sixties with acute or convalescent COVID-19. The CDR3 here is CASRGVREYGYTF. In DNA, the CDR3 is TGTGCCAGCAGAGGGGTCAGGGAATATGGCTACACCTTC.